This TCR beta chain was identified during a study of T cells after yellow fever vaccination. This clonotype was observed a few times. TCRdb processed the 5' RACE reads anew with MiXCR; each CDR3 protein has one entry. The sample gives around 600,000 distinct CDR3 sequences, approximately 13% of which show up once; under 15% is in the top ten. The CDR3 is 15 amino acids. Germline loops: CDR1 LGHDT, CDR2 YNNKEL (reference sequence). Trimming took 4 bases from V and 5 from J, leaving 17 bases between them. The sequence was collected from a man younger than 45 who received the YFV17D yellow fever vaccine. This sequence joins TRBV3-1 and TRBJ2-5; D is uncertain. The source material was PBMCs, sampled on the day of the yellow fever booster vaccination. In nucleotides, the CDR3 is TGTGCCAGCAGCCTAGGTATACAAGGTGGGGAGACCCAGTACTTC. This encodes CASSLGIQGGETQYF.